This entry is about one T cell receptor beta chain. These data come from a study of control samples from healthy donors and cancer patients. Method: immunoSEQ multiplex PCR; TCRdb's copy keeps in-frame clones and lacks some. The sample lists 170,000 or so clones, around 93% occurring once. V was pared by 2 bases and J by 5 bases, with 5 bases of the junction left unmatched. Germline V CDR1 and CDR2: LNHDA, SQIVND (reference sequence). This CDR3 is 14 amino acids long. Sequencing was performed on blood. The clonotype originates from a man between 18 and 35 years old in good health. The genes are TRBV19 and TRBJ1-2; TRBD1 aligns across 7 bases. The CDR3 DNA sequence: TGTGCCAGTAGTATACCGGGACAGCTATATGGCTACACCTTC. As protein: CASSIPGQLYGYTF.